This T cell receptor beta chain came from a study of T cell repertoires in cytomegalovirus infection. Study conclusions and caveats: There were carriers of CMV plus the relevant HLA, and cumulative public TCR beta family frequency identified them.

A note on this clonotype: Its antigen remains unidentified.

Using its own MiXCR run on the reads, TCRdb lists one record per CDR3 protein. The table has nearly 700,000 distinct CDR3 sequences, roughly 36% seen once. The V end was cut by 0 bases, the J end by 6 bases, with 13 bases between. The germline V gene has CDR1 SGHRS and CDR2 YFSETQ. The CDR3 sequence is 15 residues long. The input for sequencing was cultured PBMCs, taken from culture after CMV antigen stimulation. This TCR came from a human donor in good health (CMV status not recorded). Some clones in this sample may be carry-over from other donors' samples. The chain couples TRBV5-1 to TRBJ2-1; D possibly corresponds to TRBD2 (5 bases). Here the CDR3 DNA reads TGCGCCAGCAGCTTGGGAGGGAGTTACATCAATGAGCAGTTCTTC. Amino acids: CASSLGGSYINEQFF.